These 2 T cell receptor beta chains originate from one sample sequenced in a study of T-cell reconstitution after alpha-beta-depleted transplantation in children. A library of TCRbeta sequences, prepared with unique molecular identifiers, was generated. TCRdb reprocessed the PCR reads via MiXCR and lists one record per CDR3 protein. This sample carries hundreds of thousands of distinct CDR3 sequences, 32% of them seen once, and the ten largest clones take 2% to 3%. The material sequenced was PBMCs from the stem cell graft donor, taken from the stem cell graft. Every receptor here comes from a human donor who donated a stem cell graft to a child with aplastic anemia.

This chain joins TRBV20-1 and TRBJ2-7; D gene uncertain. The germline gives CDR1 DFQATT, CDR2 SNEGSKA (reference sequence). V lost 0 bases and J 3 bases, leaving 12 bases between the germline ends. The CDR3 is 14 residues long. The CDR3 DNA reads TGCAGTGCTAGAGATCAAGGAGAAGGCTACGAGCAGTACGTC. This translates into CSARDQGEGYEQYV.

CDR3 DNA: TGTGCCAGCAGTGACCGGGACAGGGTACAGCCCCAGCATTTT. Translation: CASSDRDRVQPQHF. The genes are TRBV6-2 or TRBV6-3 and TRBJ1-5; 9 bases fit TRBD1. The CDR3 runs to 14 residues. Germline CDR1 is MNHEY and CDR2 is SVGEGT. With 5 bases clipped from V and 7 bases from J, the junction kept 6 bases outside the gene matches.